This T cell receptor (beta chain) emerged from a study of blood T cells in healthy people across ages. CDR3 size: 13 residues. CDR1 SNHLY and CDR2 FYNNEI come from the germline V gene. Trimming took 6 bases from V and 4 from J, leaving 13 bases between them. This clonotype occurred a few times. Next came a second PCR, run for about 6 to 12 cycles, which used a sample-barcoded 5' primer along with a J-beta primer mix. TCRdb passed the 5' RACE reads through MiXCR, listing each CDR3 protein once. The data show over a million distinct CDR3 sequences, under 45% seen once. The rearrangement links TRBV2 to TRBJ2-7; D is perhaps TRBD2 (6 bases). The receptor was isolated from a woman in her sixties or seventies in good health. The sample comprised blood. CDR3 in amino acids: CASSAGTFYEQYF. The CDR3 bases are TGTGCCAGCAGCGCCGGGACTTTTTACGAGCAGTACTTC.